Listed here are 2 T cell receptor beta chains from one sample, sequenced in a study of T-cell reconstitution after alpha-beta-depleted transplantation in children. A TCRbeta library incorporating unique molecular identifiers was prepared. TCRdb independently ran MiXCR on the PCR reads; one entry per CDR3 protein. This repertoire shows fewer than 1 million distinct CDR3 sequences, 16% found once; its top ten account for 5%. Here the sequenced sample was PBMCs, mostly from graft donor cells, taken 360 days after TCRalphabeta/CD19-depleted stem cell transplant. The receptors originated from a male patient under 18 who had a stem cell transplant for acute lymphoblastic leukemia, so the T cells may come from the graft donor.

The rearrangement links TRBV27 to TRBJ2-3; D call uncertain. This CDR3 is 15 amino acids long. The V gene's germline CDR1 is MNHEY and CDR2 SMNVEV (reference sequence). Trimming removed 1 base at V and 2 bases at J, with 10 bases between. CDR3 amino acids: CASSLYYQATDTQYF. The DNA for the CDR3 is TGTGCCAGCAGTTTATACTACCAGGCCACAGATACGCAGTATTTT.

Here the CDR3 reads CASSSSGRASEQFF. Written as DNA, the CDR3 is TGTGCCAGCAGTTCTAGCGGGAGGGCGAGTGAGCAGTTCTTC. The J gene is TRBJ2-1, the V gene TRBV6-5; 12 bases line up with TRBD2. V lost 4 bases, J lost 9 bases, and 4 bases stayed unmatched. The CDR3 length is 14 residues. CDR1 is MNHEY, CDR2 SVGAGI, per germline.